This TCR beta chain appears in the sequencing data of a study of long-term antiretroviral therapy in people with HIV. Regarding the study as a whole: Dominance of pre-ART expanded clones persisted, fluctuating and often declining after ART.

A note on this clone: Its antigen is not identified.

Trimming cost V 6 bases and J 4 bases, with 12 bases left between them. CDR3 length: 12 amino acids. Germline V gene sequence: CDR1 SQVTM, CDR2 ANQGSEA. At survey level, the immunoSEQ assay was run in its v3.0 version. Sequencing was intended to reach about 35,000-55,000 T-cell genomes per sample. Profiling relied on immunoSEQ multiplex PCR, and the TCRdb table lists in-frame clones only, not all of them. This sample yields 15,000 to 20,000 clones, of which approximately 80% are seen a single time; about 15% belongs to the top ten. The V and J genes are TRBV29-1 and TRBJ1-2; D is undetermined. This TCR derives from a woman aged 45 to 65 with HIV. The sample here was unsorted PBMCs, taken 2.5 years before starting antiretroviral therapy. Here the CDR3 DNA reads TGCAGCGTGGACCTAGGAGTCTATGGCTACACCTTC. Amino acids: CSVDLGVYGYTF.